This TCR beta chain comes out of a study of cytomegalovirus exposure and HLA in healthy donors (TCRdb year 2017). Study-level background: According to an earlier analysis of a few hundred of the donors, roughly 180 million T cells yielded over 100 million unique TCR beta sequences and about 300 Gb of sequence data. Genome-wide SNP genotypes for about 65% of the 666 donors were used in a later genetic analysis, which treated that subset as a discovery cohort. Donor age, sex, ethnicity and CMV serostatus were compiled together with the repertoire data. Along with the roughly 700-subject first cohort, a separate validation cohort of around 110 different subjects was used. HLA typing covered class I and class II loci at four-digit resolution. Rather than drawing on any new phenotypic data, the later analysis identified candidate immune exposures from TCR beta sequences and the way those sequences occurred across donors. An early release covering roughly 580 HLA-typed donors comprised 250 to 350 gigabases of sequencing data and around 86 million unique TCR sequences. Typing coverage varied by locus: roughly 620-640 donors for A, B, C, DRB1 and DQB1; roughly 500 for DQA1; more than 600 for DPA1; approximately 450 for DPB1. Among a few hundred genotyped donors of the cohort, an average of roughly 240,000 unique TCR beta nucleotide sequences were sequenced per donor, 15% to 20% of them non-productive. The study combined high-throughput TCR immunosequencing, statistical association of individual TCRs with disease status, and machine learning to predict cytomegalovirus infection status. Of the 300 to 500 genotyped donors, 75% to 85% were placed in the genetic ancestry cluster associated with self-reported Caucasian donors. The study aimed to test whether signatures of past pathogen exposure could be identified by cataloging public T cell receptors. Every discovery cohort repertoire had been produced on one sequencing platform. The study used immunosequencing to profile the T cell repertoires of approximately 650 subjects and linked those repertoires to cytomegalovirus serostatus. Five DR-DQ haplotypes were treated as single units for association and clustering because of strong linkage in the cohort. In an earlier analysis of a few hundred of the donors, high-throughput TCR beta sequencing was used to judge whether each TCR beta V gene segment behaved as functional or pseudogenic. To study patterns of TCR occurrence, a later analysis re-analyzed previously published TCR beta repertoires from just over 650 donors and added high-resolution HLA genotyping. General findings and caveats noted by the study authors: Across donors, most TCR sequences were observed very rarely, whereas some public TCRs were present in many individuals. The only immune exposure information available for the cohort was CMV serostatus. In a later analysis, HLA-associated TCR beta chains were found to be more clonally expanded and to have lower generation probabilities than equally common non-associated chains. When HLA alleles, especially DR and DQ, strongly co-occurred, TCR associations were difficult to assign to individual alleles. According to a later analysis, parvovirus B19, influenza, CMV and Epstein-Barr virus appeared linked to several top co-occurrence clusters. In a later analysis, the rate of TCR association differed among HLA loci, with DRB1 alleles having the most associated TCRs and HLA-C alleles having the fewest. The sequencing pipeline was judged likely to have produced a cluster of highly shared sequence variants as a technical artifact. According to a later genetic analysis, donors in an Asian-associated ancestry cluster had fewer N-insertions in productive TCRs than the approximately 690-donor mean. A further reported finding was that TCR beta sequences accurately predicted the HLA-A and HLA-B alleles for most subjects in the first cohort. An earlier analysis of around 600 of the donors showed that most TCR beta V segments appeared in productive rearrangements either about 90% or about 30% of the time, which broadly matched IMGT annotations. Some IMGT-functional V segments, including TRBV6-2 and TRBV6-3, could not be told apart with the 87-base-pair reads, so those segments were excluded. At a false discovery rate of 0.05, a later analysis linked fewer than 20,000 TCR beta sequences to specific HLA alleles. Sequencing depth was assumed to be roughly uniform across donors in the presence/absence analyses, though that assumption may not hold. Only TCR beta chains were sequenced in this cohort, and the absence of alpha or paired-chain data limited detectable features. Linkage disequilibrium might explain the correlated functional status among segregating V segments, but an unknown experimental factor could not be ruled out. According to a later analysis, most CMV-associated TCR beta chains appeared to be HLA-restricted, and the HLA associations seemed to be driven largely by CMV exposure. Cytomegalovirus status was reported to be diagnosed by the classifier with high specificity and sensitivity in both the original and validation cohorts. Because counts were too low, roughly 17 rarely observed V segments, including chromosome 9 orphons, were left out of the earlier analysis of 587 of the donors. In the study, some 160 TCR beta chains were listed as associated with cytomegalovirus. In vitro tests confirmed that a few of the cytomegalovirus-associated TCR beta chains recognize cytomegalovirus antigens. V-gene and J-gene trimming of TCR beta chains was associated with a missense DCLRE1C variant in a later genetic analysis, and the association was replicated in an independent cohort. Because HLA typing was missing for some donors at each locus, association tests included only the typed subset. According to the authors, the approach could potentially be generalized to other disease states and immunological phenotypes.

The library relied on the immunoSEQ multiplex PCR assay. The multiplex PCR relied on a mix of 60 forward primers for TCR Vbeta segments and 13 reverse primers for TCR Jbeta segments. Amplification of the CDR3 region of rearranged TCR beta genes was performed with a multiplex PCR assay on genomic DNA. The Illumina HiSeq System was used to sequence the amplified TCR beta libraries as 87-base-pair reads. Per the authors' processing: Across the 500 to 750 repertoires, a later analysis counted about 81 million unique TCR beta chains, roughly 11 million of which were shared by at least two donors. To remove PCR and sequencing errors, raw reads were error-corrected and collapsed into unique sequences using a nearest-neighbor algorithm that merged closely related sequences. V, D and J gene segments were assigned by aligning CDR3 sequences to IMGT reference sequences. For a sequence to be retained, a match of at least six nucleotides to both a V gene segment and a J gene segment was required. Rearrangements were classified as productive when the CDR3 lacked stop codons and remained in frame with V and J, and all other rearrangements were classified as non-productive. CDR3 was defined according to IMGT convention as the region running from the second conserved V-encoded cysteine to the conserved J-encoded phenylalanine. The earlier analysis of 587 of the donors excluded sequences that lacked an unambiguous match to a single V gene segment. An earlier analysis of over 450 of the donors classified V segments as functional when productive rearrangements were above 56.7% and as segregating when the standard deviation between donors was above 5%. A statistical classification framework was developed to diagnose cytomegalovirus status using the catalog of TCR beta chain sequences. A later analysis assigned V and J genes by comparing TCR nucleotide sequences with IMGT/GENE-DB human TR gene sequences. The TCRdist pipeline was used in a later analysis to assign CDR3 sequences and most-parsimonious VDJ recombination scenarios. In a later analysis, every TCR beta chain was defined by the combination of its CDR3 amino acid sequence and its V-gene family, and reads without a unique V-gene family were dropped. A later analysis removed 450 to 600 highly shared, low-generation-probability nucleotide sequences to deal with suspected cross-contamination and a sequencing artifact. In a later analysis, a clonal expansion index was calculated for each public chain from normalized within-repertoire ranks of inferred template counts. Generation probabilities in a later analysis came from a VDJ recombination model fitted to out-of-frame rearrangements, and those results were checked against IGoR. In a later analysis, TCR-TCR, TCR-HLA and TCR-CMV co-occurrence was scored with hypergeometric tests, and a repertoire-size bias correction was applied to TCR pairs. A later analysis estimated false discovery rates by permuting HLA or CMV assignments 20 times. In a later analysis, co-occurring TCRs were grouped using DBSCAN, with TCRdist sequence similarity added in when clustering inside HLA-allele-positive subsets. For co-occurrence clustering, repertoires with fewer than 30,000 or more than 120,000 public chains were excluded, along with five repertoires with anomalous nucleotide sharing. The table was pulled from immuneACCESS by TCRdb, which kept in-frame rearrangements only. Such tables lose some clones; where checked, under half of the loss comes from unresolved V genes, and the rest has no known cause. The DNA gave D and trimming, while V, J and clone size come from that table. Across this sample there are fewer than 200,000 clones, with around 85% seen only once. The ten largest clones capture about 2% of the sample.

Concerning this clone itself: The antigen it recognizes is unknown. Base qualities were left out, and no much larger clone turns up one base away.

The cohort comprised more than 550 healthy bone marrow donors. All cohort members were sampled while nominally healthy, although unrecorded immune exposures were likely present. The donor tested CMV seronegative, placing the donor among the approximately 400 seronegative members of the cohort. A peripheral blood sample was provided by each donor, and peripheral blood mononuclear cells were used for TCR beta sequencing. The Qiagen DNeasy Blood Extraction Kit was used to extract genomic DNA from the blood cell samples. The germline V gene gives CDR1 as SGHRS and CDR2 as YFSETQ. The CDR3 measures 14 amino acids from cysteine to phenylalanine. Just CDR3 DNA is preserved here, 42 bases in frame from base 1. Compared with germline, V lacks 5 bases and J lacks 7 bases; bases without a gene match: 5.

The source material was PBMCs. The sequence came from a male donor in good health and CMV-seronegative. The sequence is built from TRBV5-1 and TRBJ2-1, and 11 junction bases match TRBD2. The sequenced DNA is TGCGCCAGCAGTTCGATAGCGGGGGGGAATGAGCAGTTCTTC. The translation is CASSSIAGGNEQFF. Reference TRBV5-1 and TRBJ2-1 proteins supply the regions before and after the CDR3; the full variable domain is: KAGVTQTPRYLIKTRGQQVTLSCSPISGHRSVSWYQQTPGQGLQFLFEYFSETQRNKGNFPGRFSGRQFSNSRSEMNVSTLELGDSALYLCASSSIAGGNEQFFGPGTRLTVL.